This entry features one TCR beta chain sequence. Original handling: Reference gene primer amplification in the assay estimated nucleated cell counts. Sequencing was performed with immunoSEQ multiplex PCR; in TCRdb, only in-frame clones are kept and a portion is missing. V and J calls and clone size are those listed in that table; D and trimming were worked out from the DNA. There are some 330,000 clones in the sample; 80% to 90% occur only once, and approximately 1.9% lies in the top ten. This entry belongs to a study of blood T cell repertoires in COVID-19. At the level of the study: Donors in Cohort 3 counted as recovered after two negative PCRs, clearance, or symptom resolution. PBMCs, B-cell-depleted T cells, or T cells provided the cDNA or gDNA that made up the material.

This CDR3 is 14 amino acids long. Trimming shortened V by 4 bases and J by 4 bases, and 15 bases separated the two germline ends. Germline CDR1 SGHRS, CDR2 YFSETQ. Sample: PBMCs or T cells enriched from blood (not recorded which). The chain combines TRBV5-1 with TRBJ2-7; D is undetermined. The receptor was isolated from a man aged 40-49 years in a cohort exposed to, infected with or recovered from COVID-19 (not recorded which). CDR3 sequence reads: CASSRDMSLYEQYF. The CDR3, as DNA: TGCGCCAGCAGCCGCGATATGTCCCTATACGAGCAGTACTTC. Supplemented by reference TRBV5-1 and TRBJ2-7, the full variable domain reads KAGVTQTPRYLIKTRGQQVTLSCSPISGHRSVSWYQQTPGQGLQFLFEYFSETQRNKGNFPGRFSGRQFSNSRSEMNVSTLELGDSALYLCASSRDMSLYEQYFGPGTRLTVT.